One and the same sample provided the 24 T cell receptor beta chains below, sequenced in a study of blood T cell repertoires in COVID-19. Assay: immunoSEQ multiplex PCR; the TCRdb copy retains only in-frame clones and omits some. The sample holds 60,000 or so clones, roughly 79% seen once. Material for sequencing was peripheral blood. The source is a human donor in a cohort sampled during active COVID-19.

The rearrangement links TRBV7-9 to TRBJ2-2, with D possibly being TRBD1 (6 bases). Trimming took off 5 bases at V and 1 base at J, with 8 bases between the two ends. The CDR3 sequence is 14 residues long. Germline CDR1 SEHNR, CDR2 FQNEAQ (reference sequence). In DNA, the CDR3 is TGTGCCAGCAGCCCGGGACAGAACACCGGGGAGCTGTTTTTT. Translation: CASSPGQNTGELFF.

This clone showed up just once. The V gene is TRBV9, the J gene TRBJ2-7, with 8 positions matching TRBD1. Losses at the gene ends were 2 bases for V and 3 bases for J; bases not matched to a gene: 7. The germline V gene encodes CDR1 SGDLS and CDR2 YYNGEE. The CDR3 is 15 amino acids. The CDR3 is CASSVGQGNSYEQYF. The DNA for the CDR3 is TGTGCCAGCAGCGTCGGACAGGGAAACAGCTACGAGCAGTACTTC.

V is TRBV19 and J is TRBJ2-7, with 10 bases identical to TRBD1. The CDR3 length is 14 residues. After removal of 6 bases from V and 1 base from J, the junction contained 3 bases not matched to a gene. The germline V gene encodes CDR1 LNHDA and CDR2 SQIVND (reference sequence). As DNA, the CDR3 is TGTGCCAGTAGGGGGACAGGGGAATCCTACGAGCAGTACTTC. This translates into CASRGTGESYEQYF. Using reference TRBV19 and TRBJ2-7 for the parts outside the CDR3, the full variable domain is DGGITQSPKYLFRKEGQNVTLSCEQNLNHDAMYWYRQDPGQGLRLIYYSQIVNDFQKGDIAEGYSVSREKKESFPLTVTSAQKNPTAFYLCASRGTGESYEQYFGPGTRLTVT.

The table lists this clone with many counts. V and J are TRBV9 and TRBJ2-1, with 13 bases aligning to TRBD2. This CDR3 region has 16 residues. Germline loops: CDR1 SGDLS, CDR2 YYNGEE. V lost 3 bases and J lost 4; bases outside the gene matches: 4. The CDR3 coding sequence is TGTGCCAGCAGCGCTCTACTAGCGGGAGGGTACAATGAGCAGTTCTTC. The encoded protein is CASSALLAGGYNEQFF.

This clone has a handful of counts. The junction shows a germline mismatch at one end, possibly a read error. J is TRBJ1-4 and V is TRBV19; D remains unclear. Germline values: CDR1 LNHDA, CDR2 SQIVND (reference sequence). The CDR3 has 13 residues. The CDR3 reads CASKTGANEKLFF. The CDR3 DNA sequence: TGTGCCAGTAAAACGGGAGCTAACGAAAAACTGTTTTTT.

The chain links TRBV6-5 to TRBJ1-5; D not certain. Between the trimmed V and J ends, which lost 6 bases and 0 bases, there was a span of 6 bases. CDR3 length equals 13 residues. Germline values: CDR1 MNHEY, CDR2 SVGAGI. CDR3 in amino acids: CASSIPSNQPQHF. Here the CDR3 DNA reads TGTGCCAGCAGCATTCCTAGCAATCAGCCCCAGCATTTT.

The chain couples TRBV7-8 to TRBJ2-7, with 7 bases lining up with TRBD1. Per germline, CDR1 SGHVS and CDR2 FQNEAQ. The CDR3 is 16 amino acids. The V and J ends lost 0 bases and 2 bases, in that order; junction bases with no gene match: 7. The CDR3 reads CASSLAGEGATYEQYF. CDR3 DNA sequence: TGTGCCAGCAGCTTAGCAGGAGAGGGGGCCACCTACGAGCAGTACTTC.

The chain couples TRBV19 to TRBJ1-5; possible D gene TRBD1, 6 bases. Trimming shortened V by 3 bases and J by 3 bases, and 9 bases separated the two germline ends. The CDR3 has 14 amino acids. The germline CDR1 and CDR2 sequences are LNHDA and SQIVND (reference sequence). The CDR3 coding sequence is TGTGCCAGTAGTATCGGACAGAACAATCAGCCCCAGCATTTT. It translates to CASSIGQNNQPQHF.

The rearrangement uses TRBV11-2 and TRBJ2-1, with D possibly matching TRBD2 (5 bases). The CDR3 runs 15 residues. From germline, CDR1 is SGHAT and CDR2 FQNNGV. Trimming stripped 1 base from V and 3 bases from J, with 10 bases between. The CDR3 loop reads CASSLVPSSYNEQFF. CDR3 bases: TGTGCCAGCAGCTTAGTCCCTAGCAGCTACAATGAGCAGTTCTTC.

The chain recombines TRBV9 with TRBJ1-3; D is uncertain. Germline V gene sequence: CDR1 SGDLS, CDR2 YYNGEE. The CDR3 runs 15 residues. The V end lost 3 bases, the J end lost 0 bases, and 10 bases lay between the germline ends. As DNA, the CDR3 is TGTGCCAGCAGCGCCGACACCACCTCTGGAAACACCATATATTTT. Translation: CASSADTTSGNTIYF.

The J gene is TRBJ2-1, the V gene TRBV27; D possibly corresponds to TRBD2 (5 bases). The germline gives CDR1 MNHEY, CDR2 SMNVEV (reference sequence). The CDR3 covers 14 residues. Trimming shortened V by 2 bases and J by 10 bases, and 15 bases separated the two germline ends. The CDR3 region is CASSLRGPRDEQFF. CDR3 in DNA: TGTGCCAGCAGTTTACGAGGGCCCCGAGACGAGCAGTTCTTC.

Here the CDR3 DNA reads TGTGCCAGCTCACCGGGCACCTCATCGGCCTACGAGCAGTACTTC. This encodes CASSPGTSSAYEQYF. The V gene is TRBV18, the J gene TRBJ2-7; D is unclear. V was trimmed by 3 bases and J by 2 bases, leaving 14 bases between them. Germline values: CDR1 KGHSH, CDR2 LQKENI. This CDR3 spans 15 amino acids.

Notes on this clone: A read error is possible here, since a much larger clone lies one base away. The chain employs TRBV11-2 and TRBJ2-7; D is unclear. The CDR3 is 13 residues long. The V gene lost 0 bases and the J gene lost 0 bases, with 3 bases spanning the gap. Germline V CDR1 and CDR2: SGHAT, FQNNGV. The CDR3 DNA follows: TGTGCCAGCAGCTTAGAGAGCTCCTACGAGCAGTACTTC. Translating it yields CASSLESSYEQYF.

V and J are TRBV7-2 and TRBJ2-7; 10 positions match TRBD1. CDR1 is SGHTA and CDR2 is FQGNSA in the germline V gene. After removal of 5 bases from V and 5 bases from J, the junction contained 3 bases not matched to a gene. The CDR3 loop spans 13 amino acids. The CDR3 loop reads CASSADRGNEQYF. The CDR3, as DNA: TGTGCCAGCAGCGCGGACAGGGGGAACGAGCAGTACTTC.

On this clone: Other DNA sequences in this sample translate to the same CDR3. The J gene is TRBJ1-2, the V gene TRBV12-3 or TRBV12-4; D might be TRBD1 (5 bases). There are 13 residues in the CDR3. V lost 3 bases and J 2 bases, leaving 7 bases between the germline ends. The CDR3 protein is CASSFDRNYGYTF. In DNA, the CDR3 is TGTGCCAGCAGTTTTGACAGAAACTATGGCTACACCTTC.

The CDR3 nucleotides read TGTGCCACCAGCAGGGCGGTAGCGGGACTAACAGATACGCAGTATTTT. Its protein product is CATSRAVAGLTDTQYF. This chain connects TRBV15 to TRBJ2-3, with 8 nucleotides matching TRBD2. This CDR3 spans 16 amino acids. After removal of 3 bases from V and 3 bases from J, the junction contained 8 bases not matched to a gene. The germline gives CDR1 LNHNV, CDR2 YYDKDF (reference sequence).

This clone has more than one count but fewer than ten. The gene calls are TRBV7-2 and TRBJ2-7; 12 positions agree with TRBD1. The J segment lost 7 bases and the V segment lost 4 bases, leaving 8 bases of the junction unmatched. Germline-derived CDR1 and CDR2 are SGHTA and FQGNSA. The CDR3 consists of 15 residues. CDR3 sequence reads: CASSSPGTGGVEQYF. CDR3 DNA: TGTGCCAGCAGCTCACCCGGGACAGGGGGCGTAGAGCAGTACTTC.

The rearrangement uses TRBV29-1 and TRBJ1-1, with D maybe TRBD1 (5 bases). The V and J ends lost 3 bases and 1 base respectively, with 9 bases between them. The CDR3 is 13 residues long. Germline V lookup: CDR1 SQVTM, CDR2 ANQGSEA. The CDR3 nucleotides read TGCAGCGTTGAGAAGGGGCCGAACACTGAAGCTTTCTTT. This sequence encodes CSVEKGPNTEAFF. The variable domain in full, completed from reference TRBV29-1 and TRBJ1-1, reads SAVISQKPSRDICQRGTSLTIQCQVDSQVTMMFWYRQQPGQSLTLIATANQGSEATYESGFVIDKFPISRPNLTFSTLTVSNMSPEDSSIYLCSVEKGPNTEAFFGQGTRLTVV.

The gene calls are TRBV3-1 (or the pseudogene TRBV3-2) and TRBJ2-1, with D possibly TRBD2 on 6 matching bases. This CDR3 has 19 residues. V was cut by 0 bases and J by 7 bases, with 25 bases left in between. From germline, CDR1 is LGHDT and CDR2 YNNKEL (reference sequence). CDR3 bases: TGTGCCAGCAGCCAAGAAGGCGGGAAGAGGACTCCTCTCTTGAATGAGCAGTTCTTC. The encoded protein is CASSQEGGKRTPLLNEQFF.

The rearrangement uses TRBV19 and TRBJ2-7; tentatively, D is TRBD1 (6 bases). This CDR3 region has 14 residues. Germline V gives CDR1 LNHDA, CDR2 SQIVND (reference sequence). V was clipped by 2 bases and J by 2 bases, with 10 bases between them. CDR3 amino acids: CASSIQTGTYEQYF. The CDR3 nucleotides read TGTGCCAGTAGTATACAGACAGGAACCTACGAGCAGTACTTC.

The gene calls are TRBV7-9 and TRBJ2-1, with D possibly matching TRBD2 (6 bases). With 5 bases removed from V and 6 bases from J, the gap between germline ends came to 11 bases. This CDR3 contains 13 residues. Germline V gene sequence: CDR1 SEHNR, CDR2 FQNEAQ (reference sequence). CDR3 loop: CASSAKGGNEQFF. CDR3 DNA: TGTGCCAGCAGCGCGAAGGGAGGCAATGAGCAGTTCTTC.

The chain combines TRBV24-1 with TRBJ2-7; 10 nucleotides match TRBD1. V lost 3 bases and J lost 5; bases outside the gene matches: 6. CDR1 KGHDR and CDR2 SFDVKD come from the germline V gene. CDR3 length equals 15 residues. The CDR3 DNA is TGTGCCACCAGTGATCCACGGGGGACAGGGGACGAGCAGTACTTC. This translates into CATSDPRGTGDEQYF.

V gene TRBV10-2 combines with J gene TRBJ2-7; no reliable D call. The CDR3 has 15 residues. V gave up 10 bases and J gave up 3 bases, with 22 bases separating them. Germline V gives CDR1 WSHSY, CDR2 SAAADI. The CDR3 nucleotides are TGCGCCATCCGTGCCGGTTCGGGTACGGACTACGAGCAGTACTTC. The encoded protein is CAIRAGSGTDYEQYF.

The chain carries TRBV5-1 and TRBJ2-7, with D possibly being TRBD1 (6 bases). Trimming stripped 4 bases from V and 3 bases from J, with 20 bases between. Germline loops: CDR1 SGHRS, CDR2 YFSETQ. The CDR3 is 16 amino acids. Here the CDR3 DNA reads TGCGCCAGCAGCCCCGGCGTAATCCGGACAGTCTACGAGCAGTACTTC. It encodes CASSPGVIRTVYEQYF.